Each of the 2 T cell receptor beta chains below was sequenced from the same sample in a study of T cell responses to AZD1222 COVID-19 vaccine. Sequencing was performed with immunoSEQ multiplex PCR; in TCRdb, only in-frame clones are kept and a portion is missing. The sample includes 100,000 to 150,000 clones, 87% of them seen just once. The sample here was peripheral blood, taken on day 0 of AZD1222 vaccination. The origin of the receptors is an adult in good health.

There are a few counts of this clone. The chain combines TRBV20-1 with TRBJ1-4; 7 bases match TRBD1. In germline, CDR1 is DFQATT, CDR2 SNEGSKA (reference sequence). V gave up 3 bases and J gave up 8 bases; unmatched junction bases: 6. The CDR3 is 13 residues long. CDR3 protein: CSASDRVGEKLFF. Written as DNA, the CDR3 is TGCAGTGCTAGTGACAGGGTCGGGGAAAAACTGTTTTTT.

This clone occurred once. The DNA for the CDR3 is TGTGCCTGGAGTCCCCGGGGAACCAAAAACATTCAGTACTTC. The encoded protein is CAWSPRGTKNIQYF. The rearrangement joins TRBV30 to TRBJ2-4; D might be TRBD2 (5 bases). Germline-derived CDR1 and CDR2 are GTSNPN and SVGIG (reference sequence). The ends were cut back, 2 bases at V and 2 bases at J, with 10 bases in the middle. This CDR3 has 14 amino acids.